The rows below give T cell receptor beta chains drawn from one sample of a study of OX40 agonist ivuxolimab in advanced cancers. Clones were read by immunoSEQ multiplex PCR, and TCRdb kept only the in-frame ones, dropping some. The sample comprises around 61,000 clones, 84% of which are singletons, and roughly 2.3% rests with the top ten. Sample: CD4+ or CD8+ T cells sorted from blood, taken in a trial of the OX40 agonist ivuxolimab. The receptors were gathered from an adult with an advanced solid tumor such as melanoma, head and neck, liver or kidney cancer. Each CDR3 is given with its conserved first and last residue. The D gene is left open where the match is weak. The listing skips clone size in some rows; elsewhere it reads once, few, many or a size class.

-	-	TRBV5-4	TRBJ2-7	CASSDELRDLPSYEQYF	TGTGCCAGCAGCGACGAGCTTCGGGACTTACCTTCCTACGAGCAGTACTTC
-	-	TRBV7-2	TRBJ2-1	CASSLAVDIYNEQFF	TGTGCCAGCAGCTTAGCGGTGGACATATACAATGAGCAGTTCTTC
-	-	TRBV10-3	TRBJ2-1	CAISDRGQSSYNEQFF	TGTGCCATCAGTGACCGGGGACAAAGCTCCTACAATGAGCAGTTCTTC
-	TRBD1	TRBV29-1	TRBJ1-1	CSDGTGAWGRVRAFF	TGCAGCGATGGGACAGGGGCGTGGGGTAGGGTGAGAGCTTTCTTT
-	-	TRBV9	TRBJ1-3	CASSLDGARNTIYF	TGTGCCAGCAGCCTCGACGGCGCCCGTAACACCATATATTTT
once	TRBD1	TRBV7-9	TRBJ2-5	CASSPTGKRTLETQYF	TGTGCCAGCAGCCCGACAGGGAAGCGGACATTGGAGACCCAGTACTTC
-	-	TRBV25-1	TRBJ2-2	CASSSRNADTGELFF	TGTGCCAGCAGTTCCAGGAACGCCGACACCGGGGAGCTGTTTTTT
few	-	TRBV4-3	TRBJ1-2	CASSQVPGDTNYGYTF	TGCGCCAGCAGCCAAGTCCCGGGGGACACTAACTATGGCTACACCTTC
-	-	TRBV7-3	TRBJ2-2	CASSLKWGGPNTGELFF	TGTGCCAGCAGCTTAAAATGGGGCGGACCGAACACCGGGGAGCTGTTTTTT
-	TRBD2	TRBV2	TRBJ2-1	CASSYGPWGGEQFF	TGTGCCAGCAGTTACGGGCCGTGGGGGGGTGAGCAGTTCTTC
-	-	TRBV4-1	TRBJ1-5	CASSQETGTIRRPQHF	TGCGCCAGCAGCCAAGAGACAGGAACTATTCGGAGGCCCCAGCATTTT
-	-	TRBV18	TRBJ1-5	CASSPRQNNQPQHF	TGTGCCAGCTCACCGAGGCAGAACAATCAGCCCCAGCATTTT
-	-	TRBV10-3	TRBJ1-2	CAISDSNSGGYTF	TGTGCCATCAGTGATTCAAATTCGGGTGGCTACACCTTC
-	TRBD1	TRBV6-5	TRBJ1-2	CASSRTGGSYGYTF	TGTGCCAGCAGCCGGACAGGGGGCAGCTATGGCTACACCTTC
-	-	TRBV30	TRBJ2-5	CAWRKETQYF	TGCGCCTGGAGAAAGGAGACCCAGTACTTC
-	-	TRBV10-2	TRBJ2-7	CASSDSMGNSYEQYF	TGCGCCAGCAGTGACTCAATGGGGAACTCCTACGAGCAGTACTTC
-	-	TRBV7-8	TRBJ1-1	CASNPTGSNTEAFF	TGTGCCAGCAACCCCACAGGGTCGAACACTGAAGCTTTCTTT
-	TRBD1	TRBV6-5	TRBJ1-1	CASSRTGMNTEAFF	TGTGCCAGCAGCCGGACAGGGATGAACACTGAAGCTTTCTTT
-	-	TRBV29-1	TRBJ2-7	CSVDWRGDEQYF	TGCAGCGTTGATTGGCGGGGAGACGAGCAGTACTTC
-	TRBD2	TRBV13	TRBJ2-7	CASRLAVSYEQYF	TGTGCCAGCAGACTAGCGGTTTCCTACGAGCAGTACTTC
few	-	TRBV21-1	TRBJ2-4	CASSKGGTGTKNIQYF	TGTGCCAGCAGCAAAGGTGGGACAGGGACAAAAAACATTCAGTACTTC
-	-	TRBV18	TRBJ1-5	CASSPTGGGNQPQHF	TGTGCCAGCTCACCAACAGGCGGGGGGAATCAGCCCCAGCATTTT